These T cell receptor beta chains were read from a single sample in a study of early T cells in non-severe SARS-CoV-2 infection. MiXCR, applied by TCRdb to the 5' RACE reads, yields one record per CDR3 protein. The sample consists of roughly 65,000 distinct CDR3 sequences, about a tenth of them appearing once. Sequenced material: whole blood. These receptor sequences come from an adult who was a healthcare worker with PCR-confirmed SARS-CoV-2 infection or an uninfected control (not recorded which). CDR3s include the opening cysteine and the closing phenylalanine or tryptophan. Each record gives: D gene, clone size, V gene, J gene, CDR3 DNA, CDR3 protein. A D gene is named only where the DNA matches it firmly. Only some rows state a clone size, as once, few, many or a class for expanded clones.

D: NA; size: few; V: TRBV7-2; J: TRBJ2-7; DNA: TGTGCCAGCAGCTTCGAGTTTTCGGACGAGCAGTACTTC; CDR3: CASSFEFSDEQYF
D: NA; size: NA; V: TRBV7-8; J: TRBJ2-5; DNA: TGTGCCAGCAGCCCCAACACAGAGACCCAGTACTTC; CDR3: CASSPNTETQYF
D: NA; size: many; V: TRBV12-3/TRBV12-4; J: TRBJ1-1; DNA: TGTGCCAGCAGTTCCCTCAGGCGCGCTGAAGCTTTCTTT; CDR3: CASSSLRRAEAFF
D: NA; size: few; V: TRBV14; J: TRBJ2-1; DNA: TGTGCCAGCAGCCAAGCACCGGGAGCCCTTTGGGAGCAGTTCTTC; CDR3: CASSQAPGALWEQFF
D: NA; size: many; V: TRBV7-2; J: TRBJ2-1; DNA: TGTGCCAGCACCGGAATCCCAGACAATGAGCAGTTCTTC; CDR3: CASTGIPDNEQFF
D: TRBD2; size: few; V: TRBV6-6; J: TRBJ2-6; DNA: TGTGCCAGCAGTCCGGGAGGCGGGGCCAACGTCCTGACTTTC; CDR3: CASSPGGGANVLTF
D: NA; size: NA; V: TRBV6-2/TRBV6-3; J: TRBJ1-1; DNA: TGTGCCAGCCGGGACCACCTTAAGAACACTGAAGCTTTCTTT; CDR3: CASRDHLKNTEAFF
D: NA; size: few; V: TRBV7-8; J: TRBJ2-5; DNA: TGTGCCAGCAGCTTACGGGAACAGGGGACCCAGTACTTC; CDR3: CASSLREQGTQYF
D: NA; size: NA; V: TRBV7-2; J: TRBJ2-3; DNA: TGTGCCAGCAGCGCCTATTTTCCCCAAGATACGCAGTATTTT; CDR3: CASSAYFPQDTQYF
D: NA; size: many; V: TRBV24-1; J: TRBJ2-3; DNA: TGTGCCACCAGTGATCCGGGACTGCCTAGCACAGATACGCAGTATTTT; CDR3: CATSDPGLPSTDTQYF
D: NA; size: few; V: TRBV28; J: TRBJ1-3; DNA: TGTGCCAGCAGTTGGAGGGTATCTGGAAACACCATATATTTT; CDR3: CASSWRVSGNTIYF
D: NA; size: few; V: TRBV4-1; J: TRBJ1-6; DNA: TGCGCCAGCAGCCAAGGGGAGGCGCGGAATTCACCCCTCCACTTT; CDR3: CASSQGEARNSPLHF
D: NA; size: many; V: TRBV7-2; J: TRBJ1-2; DNA: TGTGCCAGCAGCTTACAGACGGGGCCATCTAACTATGGCTACACCTTC; CDR3: CASSLQTGPSNYGYTF
D: TRBD1; size: NA; V: TRBV7-9; J: TRBJ2-7; DNA: TGTGCCAGCAGCCCGGGACAGAAATACGAGCAGTACTTC; CDR3: CASSPGQKYEQYF
D: NA; size: many; V: TRBV5-4; J: TRBJ1-3; DNA: TGTGCCAGCAGCCAAGGACGGGATGGTGGAAACACCATATATTTT; CDR3: CASSQGRDGGNTIYF
D: TRBD2; size: few; V: TRBV4-3; J: TRBJ2-3; DNA: TGCGCCAGCAGCCAAGGAACGATAGCGGGAGGTCTCACAGATACGCAGTATTTT; CDR3: CASSQGTIAGGLTDTQYF
D: NA; size: NA; V: TRBV2; J: TRBJ2-1; DNA: TGTGCCAGCAGTGAACCCGCTCTCGATGAGCAGTTCTTC; CDR3: CASSEPALDEQFF
D: TRBD2; size: many; V: TRBV6-4; J: TRBJ2-1; DNA: TGTGCCAGCAAGGGGCTAGCGGACTACAATGAGCAGTTCTTC; CDR3: CASKGLADYNEQFF
D: TRBD2; size: few; V: TRBV5-1; J: TRBJ2-3; DNA: TGCGCCAGCAGCTTGGAAGGCGGGAGGGCCATAGATACGCAGTATTTT; CDR3: CASSLEGGRAIDTQYF
D: NA; size: many; V: TRBV29-1; J: TRBJ2-7; DNA: TGCAGCGTAACCATGACGGCCCTCAACTACGAGCAGTACTTC; CDR3: CSVTMTALNYEQYF
D: NA; size: few; V: TRBV20-1; J: TRBJ2-3; DNA: TGCAGTGCTACACAGGGAGAGCGCACAGATACGCAGTATTTT; CDR3: CSATQGERTDTQYF
D: NA; size: NA; V: TRBV6-6; J: TRBJ2-4; DNA: TGTGCCAGCATGGACGGGACCTCGAAAAACATTCAGTACTTC; CDR3: CASMDGTSKNIQYF
D: NA; size: few; V: TRBV4-3; J: TRBJ1-6; DNA: TGCGCCAGCAGCCAAGATCCCACAGAAAGCTCCTATAATTCACCCCTCCACTTT; CDR3: CASSQDPTESSYNSPLHF
D: NA; size: many; V: TRBV7-9; J: TRBJ2-3; DNA: TGTGCCAGCAGCTTAGCGCACCTCACAGATACGCAGTATTTT; CDR3: CASSLAHLTDTQYF
D: TRBD2; size: few; V: TRBV24-1; J: TRBJ2-5; DNA: TGTGCCACCAGTGACCATAGACTAGCGGGGGAGACCCAGTACTTC; CDR3: CATSDHRLAGETQYF
D: TRBD2; size: NA; V: TRBV6-5; J: TRBJ2-5; DNA: TGTGCCGCAAGGACTAGCTTGGAGACCCAGTACTTC; CDR3: CAARTSLETQYF
D: NA; size: few; V: TRBV28; J: TRBJ1-5; DNA: TGTGCCAGCAGTTTACCCGGGCAGTCTCAGCCCCAGCATTTT; CDR3: CASSLPGQSQPQHF
D: TRBD1; size: many; V: TRBV7-9; J: TRBJ1-4; DNA: TGTGCCAGCAGCTCGACAGGGACGGATGAAAAACTGTTTTTT; CDR3: CASSSTGTDEKLFF
D: NA; size: few; V: TRBV6-1; J: TRBJ2-7; DNA: TGTGCCAGCAGTGAAGTAAGGGGGAATTCCGAGCAGTACTTC; CDR3: CASSEVRGNSEQYF
D: NA; size: once; V: TRBV7-9; J: TRBJ2-1; DNA: TGTGCCGTCTACAGCCCCAATGAGCAGTTCTTC; CDR3: CAVYSPNEQFF
D: NA; size: few; V: TRBV3-1; J: TRBJ1-6; DNA: TGTGCCAGCAGCCAAGTTTTCGGCAGTAATTCACCCCTCCACTTT; CDR3: CASSQVFGSNSPLHF
D: TRBD1; size: many; V: TRBV28; J: TRBJ2-7; DNA: TGTGCCAGCAGCCCTGCCCCGGGACAGGGTGCCCACGAGCAGTACTTC; CDR3: CASSPAPGQGAHEQYF
D: TRBD2; size: NA; V: TRBV4-1; J: TRBJ2-1; DNA: TGCGCCAGCAGCCAAGAAATAGCGGGAGGCCATTGGGGTGAGCAGTTCTTC; CDR3: CASSQEIAGGHWGEQFF
D: NA; size: many; V: TRBV9; J: TRBJ2-5; DNA: TGTGCCAGCAGCTTAGTTGGGGATCAAGAGACCCAGTACTTC; CDR3: CASSLVGDQETQYF
D: NA; size: many; V: TRBV18; J: TRBJ2-7; DNA: TGTGCCAGCTCACCACGGCAGGGCTCCTACGAGCAGTACTTC; CDR3: CASSPRQGSYEQYF
D: NA; size: many; V: TRBV27; J: TRBJ2-5; DNA: TGTGCCAGCAGTTTACTACAGGGAGGGACCCAGTACTTC; CDR3: CASSLLQGGTQYF
D: TRBD2; size: few; V: TRBV4-3; J: TRBJ2-3; DNA: TGCGCCAGCAGCCAGGGACTAGCGGGAGCTGATACGCAGTATTTT; CDR3: CASSQGLAGADTQYF
D: NA; size: many; V: TRBV10-2; J: TRBJ1-2; DNA: TGCGCCAGCAGTGGGGCAGGGAGCTATGGCTACACCTTC; CDR3: CASSGAGSYGYTF
D: NA; size: NA; V: TRBV9; J: TRBJ2-2; DNA: TGTGCCAGCAGCCCACAGTCGAACACCGGGGAGCTGTTTTTT; CDR3: CASSPQSNTGELFF
D: TRBD1; size: few; V: TRBV2; J: TRBJ2-3; DNA: TGTGCCAGTAAGAGTCGGACAGGGGGGATGTTAGATACGCAGTATTTT; CDR3: CASKSRTGGMLDTQYF
D: TRBD1; size: NA; V: TRBV20-1; J: TRBJ2-5; DNA: TGCAGTGCTAGTGTTTACAGGGGGGAGACCCAGTACTTC; CDR3: CSASVYRGETQYF
D: NA; size: many; V: TRBV7-9; J: TRBJ2-7; DNA: TGTGCCAGCAGCAAGACTCCAGGACAAACGGCCTACGAGCAGTACTTC; CDR3: CASSKTPGQTAYEQYF
D: TRBD2; size: NA; V: TRBV6-2/TRBV6-3; J: TRBJ2-5; DNA: TGTGCCAGCAGTGACGCCGGGACTAGCGGAGTCAGAGAGACCCAGTACTTC; CDR3: CASSDAGTSGVRETQYF
D: NA; size: many; V: TRBV14; J: TRBJ1-2; DNA: TGTGCCAGCAGCCAAGTACAGGTTGGTGGCTACACCTTC; CDR3: CASSQVQVGGYTF
D: NA; size: few; V: TRBV20-1; J: TRBJ2-2; DNA: TGCAGTGCTACCCCGAATATTCCCGGGGAGCTGTTTTTT; CDR3: CSATPNIPGELFF
D: TRBD1; size: NA; V: TRBV6-5; J: TRBJ1-6; DNA: TGTGCCAGCAGACTCGGACAGGGTGGAAGTTCACCCCTCCACTTT; CDR3: CASRLGQGGSSPLHF
D: NA; size: few; V: TRBV5-1; J: TRBJ2-7; DNA: TGCGCCAGCAGCCTGACAGGAGTCGAGCAGTACTTC; CDR3: CASSLTGVEQYF
D: TRBD2; size: NA; V: TRBV7-9; J: TRBJ2-7; DNA: TGTGCCAGCAGCAAGGGAGGGATACGATACGAGCAGTACTTC; CDR3: CASSKGGIRYEQYF
D: NA; size: few; V: TRBV27; J: TRBJ1-5; DNA: TGTGCCAGCAGTTTTACCCTCAATCAGCCCCAGCATTTT; CDR3: CASSFTLNQPQHF
D: TRBD2; size: few; V: TRBV20-1; J: TRBJ2-1; DNA: TGCAGTGCTGGGCGACTAGCGGGGAACAATGAGCAGTTCTTC; CDR3: CSAGRLAGNNEQFF
D: NA; size: NA; V: TRBV20-1; J: TRBJ1-2; DNA: TGCAGTGCTAGGGGGGACCTCTATGGCTACACCTTC; CDR3: CSARGDLYGYTF
D: NA; size: NA; V: TRBV14; J: TRBJ2-4; DNA: TGTGCCATCGCGGACAAGCACTTC; CDR3: CAIADKHF
D: NA; size: few; V: TRBV11-2; J: TRBJ2-1; DNA: TGTGCCAGCAGCCACTACGGGGAGCAGTTCTTC; CDR3: CASSHYGEQFF
D: NA; size: NA; V: TRBV28; J: TRBJ2-4; DNA: TGTGCCAGCAGTTTTGTGGGCATTCAGTACTTC; CDR3: CASSFVGIQYF
D: TRBD2; size: NA; V: TRBV27; J: TRBJ2-1; DNA: TGTGCCAGCAGTCGTAGCGGGAACTCCTACAATGAGCAGTTCTTC; CDR3: CASSRSGNSYNEQFF
D: NA; size: few; V: TRBV5-1; J: TRBJ1-1; DNA: TGCGCCAGCAGCTTTGGGGGGACTGAAGCTTTCTTT; CDR3: CASSFGGTEAFF
D: NA; size: many; V: TRBV28; J: TRBJ2-1; DNA: TGTGCCAGCAGTTTACGCGGGGAGCAGTTCTTC; CDR3: CASSLRGEQFF
D: NA; size: NA; V: TRBV7-8; J: TRBJ2-1; DNA: TGTGCCAGCAGCTCGGGGACCCGGGACTTCCACAATGAGCAGTTCTTC; CDR3: CASSSGTRDFHNEQFF
D: TRBD2; size: NA; V: TRBV28; J: TRBJ2-3; DNA: TGTGCCATCGGGAGGGCCAGGGCAGATACGCAGTATTTT; CDR3: CAIGRARADTQYF
D: NA; size: NA; V: TRBV5-1; J: TRBJ1-1; DNA: TGCGCCAGCAGCACGAACTCGGAAGCTTTCTTT; CDR3: CASSTNSEAFF